This TCR beta chain was obtained from a study of T cell responses to AZD1222 COVID-19 vaccine. Study as a whole: Combined were second doses at about 4 or about 12 weeks. Study outcomes and limitations: Two doses of AZD1222 preceded a rise in Spike-specific TCR breadth and depth. The donors showed a predominance of white British ancestry and of females, with possible underestimation of clonal diversity.

Sequencing was performed with immunoSEQ multiplex PCR; in TCRdb, only in-frame clones are kept and a portion is missing. The sample records about 150,000 clones, about nine tenths being singletons. The germline V gene encodes CDR1 MGHRA and CDR2 YSYEKL. J lost 1 base, V lost 0 bases, and 16 bases had no gene match. CDR3 length: 20 residues. Of note for this clone: Its antigen remains unidentified.

The chain is built from TRBV4-1 and TRBJ2-3; 7 nucleotides line up with TRBD2. The receptor comes from an adult in good health. This specimen was peripheral blood, taken on day 0 of AZD1222 vaccination. The CDR3 region is CASSQDKSGVAGGRTDTQYF. Here the CDR3 DNA reads TGCGCCAGCAGCCAAGACAAGAGTGGGGTAGCGGGCGGGCGCACAGATACGCAGTATTTT.